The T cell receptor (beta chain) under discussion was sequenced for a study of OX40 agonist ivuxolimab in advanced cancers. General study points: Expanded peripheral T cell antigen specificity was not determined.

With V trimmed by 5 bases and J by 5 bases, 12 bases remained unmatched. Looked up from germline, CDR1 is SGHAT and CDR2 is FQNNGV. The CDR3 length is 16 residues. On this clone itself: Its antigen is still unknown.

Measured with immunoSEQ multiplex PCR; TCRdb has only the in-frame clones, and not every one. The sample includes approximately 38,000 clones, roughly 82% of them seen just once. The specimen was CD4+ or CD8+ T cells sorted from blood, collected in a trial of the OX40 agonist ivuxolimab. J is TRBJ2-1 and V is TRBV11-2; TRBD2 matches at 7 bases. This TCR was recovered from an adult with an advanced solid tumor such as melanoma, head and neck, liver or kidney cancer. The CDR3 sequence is CASSPTGGYGDNEQFF. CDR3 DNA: TGTGCCAGCAGCCCAACCGGGGGGTATGGGGACAATGAGCAGTTCTTC.